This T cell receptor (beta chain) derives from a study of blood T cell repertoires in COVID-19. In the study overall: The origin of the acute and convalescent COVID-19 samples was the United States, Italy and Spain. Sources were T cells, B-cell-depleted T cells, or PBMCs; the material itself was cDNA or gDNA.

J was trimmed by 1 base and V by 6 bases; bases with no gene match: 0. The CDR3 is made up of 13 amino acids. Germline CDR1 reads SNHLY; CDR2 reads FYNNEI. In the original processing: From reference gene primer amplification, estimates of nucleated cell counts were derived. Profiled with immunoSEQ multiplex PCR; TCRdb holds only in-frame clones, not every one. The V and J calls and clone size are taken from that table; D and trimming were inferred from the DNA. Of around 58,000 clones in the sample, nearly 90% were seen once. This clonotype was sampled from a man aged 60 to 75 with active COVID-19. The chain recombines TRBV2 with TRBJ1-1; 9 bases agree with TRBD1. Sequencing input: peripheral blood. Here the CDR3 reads CASRGQGNTEAFF. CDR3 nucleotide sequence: TGTGCCAGCAGGGGACAGGGGAACACTGAAGCTTTCTTT.